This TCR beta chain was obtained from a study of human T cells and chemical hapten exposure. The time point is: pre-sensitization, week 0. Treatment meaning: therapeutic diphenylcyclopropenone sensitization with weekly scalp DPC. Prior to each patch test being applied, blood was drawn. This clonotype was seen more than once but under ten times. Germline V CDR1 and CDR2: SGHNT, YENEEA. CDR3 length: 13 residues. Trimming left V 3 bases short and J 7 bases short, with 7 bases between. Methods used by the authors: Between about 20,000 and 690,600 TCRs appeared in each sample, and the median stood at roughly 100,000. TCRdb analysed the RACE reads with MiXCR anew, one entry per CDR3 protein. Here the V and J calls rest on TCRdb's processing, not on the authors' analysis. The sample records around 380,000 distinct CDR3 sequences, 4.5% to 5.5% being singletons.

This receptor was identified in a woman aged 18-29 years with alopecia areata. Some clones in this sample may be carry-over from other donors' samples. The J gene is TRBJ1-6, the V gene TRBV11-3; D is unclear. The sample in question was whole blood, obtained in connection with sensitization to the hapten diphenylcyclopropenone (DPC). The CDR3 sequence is CASSFSANSPLHF. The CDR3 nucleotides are TGTGCCAGCAGCTTCAGCGCGAATTCACCCCTCCACTTT.